This is a list of T cell receptor beta chains from one sample in a study of cytomegalovirus exposure and HLA in healthy donors. The repertoire was sequenced with immunoSEQ multiplex PCR; TCRdb's copy has only in-frame clones and lacks some. Of around 120,000 clones in the sample, just over 70% were seen once. The sequenced sample was PBMCs. Every receptor here comes from a woman in her fifties or sixties in good health and CMV-seropositive. Each CDR3 is given with its conserved first and last residue. D genes are given only for firm matches. Size is stated for part of the rows, as once, few or many counts, or as a class when the clone is expanded.

v_gene	d_gene	j_gene	abundance	CDR3aa	CDR3nt
TRBV6-1	-	TRBJ1-3	-	CASSDRTAGNTIYF	TGTGCCAGCAGTGACCGGACAGCTGGAAACACCATATATTTT
TRBV6-1	TRBD1	TRBJ1-1	-	CASSEAHRTGFEAFF	TGTGCCAGCAGTGAAGCGCACAGGACAGGGTTTGAAGCTTTCTTT
TRBV9	TRBD2	TRBJ2-5	-	CASGLAGTSGETQYF	TGTGCCAGCGGGCTAGCGGGGACCTCCGGTGAGACCCAGTACTTC
TRBV10-3	-	TRBJ1-1	-	CAINSGRGMNTEAFF	TGTGCCATCAACTCAGGGCGAGGAATGAACACTGAAGCTTTCTTT
TRBV7-7	TRBD1	TRBJ2-5	-	CASSLHPTGVETQYF	TGTGCTAGCAGCCTACACCCGACAGGGGTCGAGACCCAGTACTTC
TRBV2	-	TRBJ1-1	-	CASRQGAEAFF	TGTGCCAGCAGACAGGGTGCTGAAGCTTTCTTT
TRBV2	-	TRBJ2-5	-	CASSEGRVETQYF	TGTGCCAGCAGTGAGGGCAGGGTGGAGACCCAGTACTTC
TRBV4-2	TRBD1	TRBJ2-7	few	CASSQRQGGPYEQYF	TGTGCCAGCAGCCAGAGACAGGGGGGCCCCTACGAGCAGTACTTC
TRBV4-1	-	TRBJ1-1	-	CASSPPSWEAFF	TGCGCCAGCAGCCCACCCTCCTGGGAGGCTTTCTTT
TRBV14	TRBD1	TRBJ1-1	few	CASRSGTGGQVEAFF	TGTGCCAGCAGGTCCGGGACAGGGGGACAGGTTGAAGCTTTCTTT
TRBV6-5	TRBD2	TRBJ2-5	-	CASSYVRGGETQYF	TGTGCCAGCAGTTACGTGCGGGGGGGCGAGACCCAGTACTTC
TRBV19	-	TRBJ2-3	-	CADRGFTDTQYF	TGTGCCGATAGGGGTTTCACAGATACGCAGTATTTT
TRBV9	-	TRBJ2-2	-	CASSVSTLGTGELFF	TGTGCCAGCAGCGTATCTACGCTCGGGACCGGGGAGCTGTTTTTT
TRBV11-2	TRBD1	TRBJ1-4	-	CASSLGIGQGKGEKLFF	TGTGCCAGCAGCTTAGGGATAGGACAGGGGAAAGGGGAAAAACTGTTTTTT
TRBV10-3	TRBD1	TRBJ1-2	-	CAIWRDSANYGYTF	TGTGCCATCTGGAGGGACAGCGCTAACTATGGCTACACCTTC
TRBV19	TRBD2	TRBJ2-3	-	CASTAWRSGTSGGTSTDTQYF	TGTGCCAGTACTGCCTGGCGCTCCGGGACTAGCGGGGGGACTAGCACAGATACGCAGTATTTT
TRBV27	-	TRBJ1-5	-	CASSVQGLSNQPQHF	TGTGCCAGCAGTGTTCAGGGGTTAAGCAATCAGCCCCAGCATTTT
TRBV5-4	TRBD2	TRBJ2-1	-	CASSPGGGSYNEQFF	TGTGCCAGCAGCCCTGGCGGGGGCTCCTACAATGAGCAGTTCTTC
TRBV7-6	-	TRBJ1-6	-	CASSLGRVGQGNNSPLHF	TGTGCCAGCAGCTTAGGTCGGGTTGGGCAGGGGAATAATTCACCCCTCCACTTT
TRBV11-2	-	TRBJ1-1	once	CASSLGRWAGETEAFF	TGTGCCAGCAGCTTAGGACGGTGGGCGGGGGAAACTGAAGCTTTCTTT
TRBV9	TRBD1	TRBJ2-3	once	CASSVEGTAQYF	TGTGCCAGCAGCGTAGAGGGGACAGCGCAGTATTTT
TRBV10-1	TRBD1	TRBJ2-7	-	CASSRQGAPYEQYF	TGCGCCAGCAGCCGACAGGGGGCCCCCTACGAGCAGTACTTC
TRBV6-1	-	TRBJ2-5	-	CASSEAREGRKTQYF	TGTGCCAGCAGTGAAGCGCGAGAAGGGAGGAAGACCCAGTACTTC
TRBV5-1	-	TRBJ2-7	-	CASSLEPGISGEQYF	TGCGCCAGCAGCTTGGAGCCGGGGATCTCTGGGGAGCAGTACTTC
TRBV7-9	TRBD2	TRBJ2-7	once	CASSPNSGGRSYEQYF	TGTGCCAGCAGCCCTAATAGCGGGGGCCGCTCCTACGAGCAGTACTTC
TRBV9	TRBD2	TRBJ2-3	-	CASSVASLAGGTDTQYF	TGTGCCAGCAGCGTAGCGTCGCTAGCGGGGGGCACAGATACGCAGTATTTT
TRBV5-1	-	TRBJ2-7	-	CASSLADRPYEQYF	TGCGCCAGCAGCTTGGCCGACAGGCCCTACGAGCAGTACTTC
TRBV13	-	TRBJ1-1	-	CASSTETGNTEAFF	TGTGCCAGCAGCACCGAGACAGGGAACACTGAAGCTTTCTTT
TRBV18	TRBD1	TRBJ2-3	-	CASSNRQGFTDTQYF	TGTGCCAGCTCAAACAGACAGGGGTTCACAGATACGCAGTATTTT
TRBV19	TRBD1	TRBJ1-2	few	CASSPNSGGGNYGYTF	TGTGCCAGTAGTCCGAACTCAGGGGGCGGCAACTATGGCTACACCTTC
TRBV5-8	TRBD1	TRBJ2-5	-	CASSLVGQKETQYF	TGTGCCAGCAGCTTGGTGGGACAGAAAGAGACCCAGTACTTC
TRBV25-1	-	TRBJ1-2	-	CASSEYGGNYGYTF	TGTGCCAGCAGTGAATATGGGGGCAACTATGGCTACACCTTC
TRBV27	TRBD1	TRBJ1-1	-	CASSLGTGMNTEAFF	TGTGCCAGCAGTCTGGGGACAGGGATGAACACTGAAGCTTTCTTT
TRBV5-8	-	TRBJ1-1	-	CASSLRAGFRGTEAFF	TGTGCCAGCAGCTTGAGGGCAGGTTTCAGGGGCACTGAAGCTTTCTTT
TRBV2	-	TRBJ2-5	-	CASSAPGETQYF	TGTGCCAGCAGTGCCCCAGGAGAGACCCAGTACTTC
TRBV27	-	TRBJ2-1	-	CASSFPGDEQFF	TGTGCCAGCAGTTTTCCCGGGGATGAGCAGTTCTTC
TRBV19	-	TRBJ1-1	-	CASTRRERFGEAFF	TGTGCCAGTACGAGGAGAGAAAGGTTCGGTGAAGCTTTCTTT
TRBV7-9	-	TRBJ1-3	-	CASSLSSGNTIYF	TGTGCCAGCAGCCTGAGCTCTGGAAACACCATATATTTT
TRBV11-2	TRBD1	TRBJ1-2	-	CASSFQGARGYTF	TGTGCCAGCAGCTTTCAGGGGGCCAGAGGCTACACCTTC
TRBV5-1	TRBD2	TRBJ2-3	-	CASSTPSGGGTDTQYF	TGCGCCAGCAGCACCCCTAGCGGGGGGGGCACAGATACGCAGTATTTT
TRBV9	-	TRBJ1-4	-	CASSAGGPNEKLFF	TGTGCCAGCAGCGCCGGTGGTCCGAATGAAAAACTGTTTTTT